Each of the 21 T cell receptor beta chains below was sequenced from the same sample in a study of identical twins. TCRdb used MiXCR to reprocess the 5' RACE reads, holding one entry per CDR3 protein. The repertoire holds 260,000 or so distinct CDR3 sequences, with approximately 8% as singletons. The same sample was also studied in work on yellow fever vaccine responses in identical twins.

Source material: CD8+ T cells sorted from blood. Receptor source: a woman between 18 and 29 years old in good health.

This clonotype was found a few times. V is TRBV25-1 and J is TRBJ2-7; D is possibly TRBD1 or TRBD2 (5 bases each). CDR1 MGHDK and CDR2 SYGVNS come from the germline V gene. V shed 3 bases and J shed 1 base, with 13 bases lying between them. The CDR3 length is 15 residues. The CDR3 here is CASSDPRDGSYEQYF. CDR3 DNA: TGTGCCAGCAGTGACCCCCGGGACGGGTCCTACGAGCAGTACTTC.

This clonotype was recorded many times. The chain carries TRBV7-6 and TRBJ2-7, with D maybe TRBD2 (6 bases). The CDR3 is 14 amino acids. Trimming removed 0 bases at V and 4 bases at J, with 10 bases between. Germline CDR1 SGHVS, CDR2 FNYEAQ. The CDR3 DNA follows: TGTGCCAGCAGCTTAGCGATCGGGAGTTACGAGCAGTACTTC. Translated, it gives CASSLAIGSYEQYF.

This clonotype was seen a few times. V and J are TRBV6-5 and TRBJ1-2, with D possibly matching TRBD1 (6 bases). Germline CDR1 MNHEY, CDR2 SVGAGI. This CDR3 comprises 16 residues. V shed 2 bases and J shed 3 bases, with 16 bases lying between them. CDR3 loop: CASSYRWGRDDYGYTF. DNA for the CDR3: TGTGCCAGCAGTTACCGTTGGGGGCGCGACGACTATGGCTACACCTTC.

This clonotype appeared many times. The chain couples TRBV28 to TRBJ2-1, with 11 positions matching TRBD2. The CDR3 is 13 amino acids. Germline V lookup: CDR1 MDHEN, CDR2 SYDVKM. V was clipped by 8 bases and J by 6 bases; unmatched bases: 3. Written as DNA, the CDR3 is TGTGCCAGCCGACTAGCGGGGCTCAATGAGCAGTTCTTC. It yields the protein CASRLAGLNEQFF.

Only a few counts were recorded for this clonotype. The chain has TRBV29-1 and TRBJ2-7, with 9 bases matching TRBD1. With 1 base clipped from V and 3 bases from J, the junction kept 7 bases outside the gene matches. Germline V gene lookup returns CDR1 SQVTM and CDR2 ANQGSEA. The CDR3 is 15 residues long. The CDR3 nucleotides read TGCAGCGTTGAAGGACGACAGGGGGGATACTACGAGCAGTACTTC. Its protein is CSVEGRQGGYYEQYF.

This clonotype was picked up many times. CDR3 amino acids: CASSFSPLDSSYEQYV. CDR3 DNA sequence: TGCGCCAGCAGCTTTTCACCCCTCGACAGCTCCTACGAGCAGTACGTC. The chain combines TRBV5-1 with TRBJ2-7; D perhaps matches TRBD1 (5 bases). The CDR3 totals 16 residues. From germline, CDR1 is SGHRS and CDR2 YFSETQ. V lost 2 bases and J 0 bases, leaving 15 bases between the germline ends.

Ten or more counts support this clonotype. The V gene is TRBV28, the J gene TRBJ2-4, with TRBD2 as a possible D gene (5 bases). This CDR3 has 16 amino acids. Germline V gene data show CDR1 as MDHEN and CDR2 as SYDVKM. V was cut by 3 bases and J by 0 bases, with 12 bases left in between. The CDR3 nucleotides read TGTGCCAGCAGTTTTATCGGGGAATTAGCCAAAAACATTCAGTACTTC. It encodes CASSFIGELAKNIQYF.

The gene calls are TRBV20-1 and TRBJ2-3, with D tentatively TRBD1 or TRBD2 (6 bases each). Trimming removed 3 bases at V and 4 bases at J, with 14 bases between. CDR1 is DFQATT and CDR2 is SNEGSKA in the germline V gene (reference sequence). This CDR3 region has 14 residues. The CDR3 bases are TGCAGTGCTAGCGGCGGGGACATCCCAGATACGCAGTATTTT. Translation gives CSASGGDIPDTQYF.

This clonotype came up many times. This sequence joins TRBV20-1 and TRBJ2-3, with 9 nucleotides matching TRBD2. Germline values: CDR1 DFQATT, CDR2 SNEGSKA (reference sequence). V was clipped by 1 base and J by 4 bases; unmatched bases: 18. The CDR3 loop spans 19 amino acids. DNA for the CDR3: TGCAGTGCTAGAGCATACCAGGAGGGTAGCGGGGGATCTCCAGATACGCAGTATTTT. Translated: CSARAYQEGSGGSPDTQYF.

The table lists this clonotype with many counts. The CDR3 bases are TGTGCCAGCAGCTTAGGACTAGCGCGTTACGAGCAGTACTTC. Translated: CASSLGLARYEQYF. V gene TRBV7-8 combines with J gene TRBJ2-7; 8 positions match TRBD2. CDR3 length: 14 residues. With V trimmed by 1 base and J by 4 bases, 3 bases remained unmatched. Germline CDR1 is SGHVS and CDR2 is FQNEAQ.

This chain uses TRBV4-1 with TRBJ1-2; no reliable D call. The CDR3 is made up of 13 amino acids. V lost 0 bases, J lost 2 bases, and 4 bases lay in between. Germline loops: CDR1 MGHRA, CDR2 YSYEKL. The CDR3 here is CASSQEVNYGYTF. In DNA, the CDR3 is TGCGCCAGCAGCCAAGAAGTAAACTATGGCTACACCTTC.

CDR3 nucleotide sequence: TGTGCCAGCAGTTCCCCTTTTTGGGACAGGAAGGGAGAGACCCAGTACTTC. Protein: CASSSPFWDRKGETQYF. The chain joins TRBV12-3 or TRBV12-4 to TRBJ2-5; 8 nucleotides line up with TRBD1. Trimming cost V 4 bases and J 4 bases; bases outside gene matches: 14. This CDR3 is 17 amino acids long.

This clonotype was seen a few times. The chain is built from TRBV5-1 and TRBJ2-7, with unresolved D. Germline CDR1 SGHRS, CDR2 YFSETQ. Trimming cost V 2 bases and J 1 base, with 7 bases left between them. The CDR3 is 13 amino acids. The CDR3 spells CASSLDPSYEQYV. Written as DNA, the CDR3 is TGCGCCAGCAGCTTAGATCCGTCCTACGAGCAGTACGTC.

This clonotype came up a few times. The chain carries TRBV19 and TRBJ2-1; no clear D gene. V was trimmed by 5 bases and J by 0 bases, leaving 11 bases between them. Germline V CDR1 and CDR2: LNHDA, SQIVND (reference sequence). There are 15 residues in the CDR3. CDR3 loop: CASSGWRSSYNEQFF. The CDR3 region has the DNA TGTGCCAGTAGTGGATGGCGGAGCTCCTACAATGAGCAGTTCTTC.

This clonotype has at least ten counts. V and J are TRBV5-1 and TRBJ2-2; D is perhaps TRBD1 (5 bases). The germline V gene encodes CDR1 SGHRS and CDR2 YFSETQ. The V and J ends lost 0 bases and 1 base respectively, with 7 bases between them. The CDR3 loop spans 15 amino acids. This CDR3 is CASSLARVNTGELFF. The CDR3 region has the DNA TGCGCCAGCAGCTTGGCCAGGGTGAACACCGGGGAGCTGTTTTTT. Full variable domain (missing parts from reference TRBV5-1 and TRBJ2-2): KAGVTQTPRYLIKTRGQQVTLSCSPISGHRSVSWYQQTPGQGLQFLFEYFSETQRNKGNFPGRFSGRQFSNSRSEMNVSTLELGDSALYLCASSLARVNTGELFFGEGSRLTVL.

V usage is TRBV6-1 and J usage is TRBJ2-1; 14 positions agree with TRBD2. The CDR3 sequence is 15 residues long. Germline lookup yields CDR1 MNHNS and CDR2 SASEGT. The trim removed 7 bases at V and 6 bases at J, leaving 5 bases unmatched. The CDR3 loop reads CASTLTSGRVNEQFF. The CDR3 DNA reads TGTGCCAGCACCTTGACTAGCGGGAGGGTCAATGAGCAGTTCTTC.

The chain recombines TRBV5-6 with TRBJ2-4; D gene uncertain. The CDR3 is made up of 16 amino acids. Germline lookup yields CDR1 SGHDT and CDR2 YYEEEE. The ends were cut back, 3 bases at V and 0 bases at J, with 13 bases in the middle. CDR3 DNA sequence: TGTGCCAGCAGCTCATTACTCGACCCAGCCAAAAACATTCAGTACTTC. It is translated as CASSSLLDPAKNIQYF.

This clonotype was detected a few times. The chain joins TRBV11-3 to TRBJ1-1; D is perhaps TRBD1 (6 bases). The CDR3 has 14 amino acids. Germline V gene lookup returns CDR1 SGHNT and CDR2 YENEEA. Trimming took off 3 bases at V and 4 bases at J, with 12 bases between the two ends. The CDR3: CASSLTGRGTEAFF. CDR3 sequence (DNA): TGTGCCAGCAGCTTGACCGGCAGGGGCACTGAAGCTTTCTTT. The variable domain in full, completed from reference TRBV11-3 and TRBJ1-1, reads EAGVVQSPRYKIIEKKQPVAFWCNPISGHNTLYWYLQNLGQGPELLIRYENEEAVDDSQLPKDRFSAERLKGVDSTLKIQPAELGDSAVYLCASSLTGRGTEAFFGQGTRLTVV.

The chain couples TRBV7-6 to TRBJ2-1; no clear D gene. In germline, CDR1 is SGHVS, CDR2 FNYEAQ. The CDR3 consists of 13 residues. The germline V and J ends were trimmed by 4 bases and 6 bases, with 10 bases remaining between them. The CDR3 nucleotides read TGTGCCAGCAGCTCCGGGTGGGGCAATGAGCAGTTCTTC. Translating it yields CASSSGWGNEQFF.

The V and J genes are TRBV9 and TRBJ2-1, with TRBD2 as a possible D gene (5 bases). Germline V gives CDR1 SGDLS, CDR2 YYNGEE. With 3 bases removed from V and 4 bases from J, the gap between germline ends came to 8 bases. This CDR3 is 13 amino acids long. The CDR3 protein is CASSAGGYNEQFF. The CDR3 DNA reads TGTGCCAGCAGCGCAGGAGGATACAATGAGCAGTTCTTC.

The table lists this clonotype with many counts. V usage is TRBV7-8 and J usage is TRBJ2-1; 11 bases agree with TRBD2. The ends lost 4 bases at V and 4 bases at J; junction bases unmatched: 3. The CDR3 spans 15 residues. Germline lookup yields CDR1 SGHVS and CDR2 FQNEAQ. The CDR3 loop reads CASSSTSGGYNEQFF. The CDR3 DNA reads as TGTGCCAGCAGCTCAACTAGCGGGGGTTACAATGAGCAGTTCTTC.